This TCR beta chain was sequenced in a study of cytomegalovirus exposure and HLA in healthy donors. Use of 60 Vbeta and 13 Jbeta primers characterized the PCR. Clones were read by immunoSEQ multiplex PCR, and TCRdb kept only the in-frame ones, dropping some. Of around 41,000 clones detected, roughly 51% appear once; the ten largest clones hold roughly 6%. Trimming at V came to 4 bases and at J to 6 bases, leaving 8 bases not matched to a gene. This CDR3 is built from 17 residues. The germline gives CDR1 SGHNT, CDR2 YYREEE (reference sequence). The material sequenced was PBMCs. The chain couples TRBV5-4 to TRBJ2-1; 15 nucleotides align to TRBD2. The receptor was isolated from a man aged 55 to 70 in good health and CMV-seronegative. The CDR3 DNA sequence: TGTGCCAGCAGCGGGGGACTAGCGGGAGGAGCCGTCAATGAGCAGTTCTTC. It encodes CASSGGLAGGAVNEQFF.